Listed here are 20 T cell receptor beta chains from one sample, sequenced in a study of type 1 and type 2 diabetes patients (dated by TCRdb to 2016 to 2018). The instrument was an Illumina MiSeq. Genomic DNA from sorted T cell subsets served as template for TCRbeta CDR3 amplification. The TCRbeta CDR3 region was amplified by multiplex PCR with 30 forward and 13 reverse primers. The public reads were quality trimmed at Q25 with fastp and then assembled into clones with MiXCR by TCRdb, keeping productive beta chains. Each entry merges the rows of one CDR3 protein and shows their most common DNA and genes. For this sample there are more than 250,000 distinct CDR3 sequences; more than 40% appear just once. The ten largest clones take up approximately 13% of the sample. What was sequenced was peripheral blood mononuclear cells (PBMCs). The origin of the receptors is a man aged 18-30 years with type 2 diabetes.

V usage is TRBV28 and J usage is TRBJ1-1; the D is unclear. The CDR3 covers 12 residues. Germline assignment: CDR1 MDHEN and CDR2 SYDVKM. The germline V and J ends were trimmed by 5 bases and 6 bases, with 10 bases remaining between them. CDR3 nucleotides: TGTGCCAGCAGTCCCATTAGGGCTGAAGCTTTCTTT. This sequence encodes CASSPIRAEAFF.

The rearrangement joins TRBV2 to TRBJ1-2; D is unclear. The length of the CDR3 is 13 residues. V gave up 8 bases and J gave up 5 bases, with 15 bases separating them. Germline assignment: CDR1 SNHLY and CDR2 FYNNEI. CDR3 coding DNA: TGTGCCAGCGGTCCCGGCAGCGGTTATGGCTACACCTTC. Its translation: CASGPGSGYGYTF.

This clonotype was detected ten times or more. This chain uses TRBV19 with TRBJ1-6, with D hard to call. Germline lookup yields CDR1 LNHDA and CDR2 SQIVND (reference sequence). V was cut by 3 bases and J by 9 bases, with 9 bases left in between. CDR3 length equals 13 residues. The CDR3 region is CASSIYVASPLHF. CDR3 nucleotides: TGTGCCAGTAGTATTTATGTGGCTTCACCCCTCCACTTT. Filled out from reference TRBV19 and TRBJ1-6, the complete variable domain reads DGGITQSPKYLFRKEGQNVTLSCEQNLNHDAMYWYRQDPGQGLRLIYYSQIVNDFQKGDIAEGYSVSREKKESFPLTVTSAQKNPTAFYLCASSIYVASPLHFGNGTRLTVT.

V gene TRBV10-3 combines with J gene TRBJ1-2, with 7 bases fitting TRBD1. The CDR3 has 12 residues. The germline V gene encodes CDR1 ENHRY and CDR2 SYGVKD. With V trimmed by 11 bases and J by 8 bases, 11 bases remained unmatched. The CDR3 sequence is CALKTGQAGYTF. The CDR3 bases are TGTGCCCTTAAGACAGGGCAAGCGGGCTACACCTTC.

This clonotype has only a few counts. The chain recombines TRBV2 with TRBJ2-5, with D perhaps matching TRBD1 (6 bases). The length of the CDR3 is 16 residues. Germline V gene data show CDR1 as SNHLY and CDR2 as FYNNEI. Trimming cost V 5 bases and J 4 bases, with 20 bases left between them. The CDR3 spells CASSPAFFGGGETQYF. The DNA of the CDR3 is TGTGCCAGCAGTCCCGCTTTTTTTGGGGGCGGAGAGACCCAGTACTTC.

This clonotype was detected only a few times. The rearrangement links TRBV2 to TRBJ2-1; 8 nucleotides match TRBD2. The V gene end was trimmed by 7 bases and the J gene end by 0 bases; junction bases not matched to a gene: 5. The germline CDR1 and CDR2 sequences are SNHLY and FYNNEI. This CDR3 is built from 15 residues. The CDR3 is CASIGGGSSYNEQFF. The CDR3, as DNA: TGTGCCAGCATCGGCGGGGGGAGCTCCTACAATGAGCAGTTCTTC.

The chain is built from TRBV6-1 and TRBJ2-2, with 9 bases aligning to TRBD1. V lost 6 bases and J lost 7; bases outside the gene matches: 6. This CDR3 contains 14 residues. Germline CDR1 and CDR2: MNHNS and SASEGT. CDR3 nucleotides: TGTGCCAGCAGCGCTGGGACAGGGTACGGGGAGCTGTTTTTT. Amino acid sequence: CASSAGTGYGELFF.

This clonotype came up a few times. V is TRBV5-1 and J is TRBJ2-7; D gene uncertain. The CDR3 has 14 residues. With 3 bases removed from V and 3 bases from J, the gap between germline ends came to 13 bases. Germline lookup yields CDR1 SGHRS and CDR2 YFSETQ. In DNA, the CDR3 is TGCGCCAGCAGCTCTAACCATTTAAACTACGAGCAGTACTTC. Translating it yields CASSSNHLNYEQYF.

This sequence joins TRBV20-1 and TRBJ1-2; no clear D. The germline gives CDR1 DFQATT, CDR2 SNEGSKA (reference sequence). The CDR3 contains 15 residues. V was clipped by 8 bases and J by 0 bases, with 19 bases between them. CDR3 in amino acids: CSYLNREVSNYGYTF. CDR3 nucleotides: TGCAGTTACCTCAACCGGGAGGTGTCTAACTATGGCTACACCTTC.

This clonotype was recorded a few times. This chain joins TRBV15 and TRBJ2-7; D remains unclear. The CDR3 is 16 amino acids. Germline V gives CDR1 LNHNV, CDR2 YYDKDF (reference sequence). Deletions cut 5 bases from V and 4 bases from J, with 21 bases between. CDR3 sequence (DNA): TGTGCCACCAGCGGTCGACCTCCCCAAAATAATTACGAGCAGTACTTC. It is translated as CATSGRPPQNNYEQYF.

The V gene is TRBV20-1, the J gene TRBJ2-7, with 9 bases identical to TRBD2. V lost 4 bases and J lost 3; bases outside the gene matches: 7. The V gene's germline CDR1 is DFQATT and CDR2 SNEGSKA (reference sequence). The CDR3 has 14 residues. In DNA, the CDR3 is TGCAGTGCTACGACTAGCGGTATATACTACGAGCAGTACTTC. Translated: CSATTSGIYYEQYF.

The V call is TRBV2, the J call TRBJ1-5; D is possibly TRBD1 (6 bases). The CDR3 totals 15 residues. The germline gives CDR1 SNHLY, CDR2 FYNNEI. V was shortened by 7 bases and J by 3 bases, with 16 bases between the two germline ends. The CDR3 reads CASKRDTVPNQPQHF. The CDR3 DNA reads TGTGCCAGCAAACGGGACACGGTACCCAATCAGCCCCAGCATTTT.

J is TRBJ1-2 and V is TRBV19; the D gene is possibly TRBD1 (6 bases). V gave up 6 bases and J gave up 1 base, with 12 bases separating them. This CDR3 is 14 amino acids long. From germline, CDR1 is LNHDA and CDR2 SQIVND (reference sequence). The CDR3 region is CASRGRGDNYGYTF. The CDR3 DNA sequence: TGTGCCAGTAGAGGCAGGGGAGATAACTATGGCTACACCTTC.

J is TRBJ2-7 and V is TRBV6-2 or TRBV6-3; D is unresolved. The CDR3 covers 12 residues. The V and J ends lost 3 bases and 6 bases respectively, with 9 bases between them. Looked up from germline, CDR1 is MNHEY and CDR2 is SVGEGT. The CDR3 sequence is CASSYNSGEQYF. CDR3 coding DNA: TGTGCCAGCAGTTATAACAGTGGCGAGCAGTACTTC.

The rearrangement joins TRBV6-5 to TRBJ2-7; 7 bases align to TRBD1. The CDR3 loop spans 13 amino acids. Germline trimming cut 0 bases from V and 10 bases from J; bases unmatched to any gene: 6. Germline values: CDR1 MNHEY, CDR2 SVGAGI. CDR3 nucleotide sequence: TGTGCCAGCAGTTACTCTCCAGGGGGAGTACAGTACTTC. Encoded protein: CASSYSPGGVQYF.

On this clonotype: Since a much larger clone is just one base distant, this may be a read error. The chain carries TRBV30 and TRBJ2-2; a weak D match, TRBD2 (5 bases). The CDR3 sequence is 14 residues long. The ends were cut back, 4 bases at V and 2 bases at J, with 11 bases in the middle. Germline CDR1 and CDR2: GTSNPN and SVGIG (reference sequence). CDR3 loop: CAWNPGLNTGELFF. In DNA form, the CDR3 reads TGTGCCTGGAATCCCGGACTCAACACCGGGGAGCTGTTTTTT. The full variable domain, rest sourced from reference TRBV30 and TRBJ2-2, is SQTIHQWPATLVQPVGSPLSLECTVEGTSNPNLYWYRQAAGRGLQLLFYSVGIGQISSEVPQNLSASRPQDRQFILSSKKLLLSDSGFYLCAWNPGLNTGELFFGEGSRLTVL.

The genes are TRBV12-5 and TRBJ2-3, with 7 bases identical to TRBD1. The CDR3 covers 14 residues. The germline CDR1 and CDR2 sequences are LGHNT and FRNRAP. With 5 bases clipped from V and 2 bases from J, the junction kept 4 bases outside the gene matches. In DNA form, the CDR3 reads TGTGCTAGTGGTCGGGACAGAATCACAGATACGCAGTATTTT. It translates to CASGRDRITDTQYF.

A few counts support this clonotype. The CDR3 reads CASSFGISYEQYF. The CDR3 coding sequence is TGTGCCAGCAGTTTCGGCATCTCCTACGAGCAGTACTTC. The chain has TRBV12-3 or TRBV12-4 and TRBJ2-7; D gene uncertain. The CDR3 is made up of 13 amino acids. V shed 3 bases and J shed 0 bases, with 6 bases lying between them.

The rearrangement joins TRBV7-2 to TRBJ2-7, with D perhaps TRBD1 (5 bases). The germline CDR1 and CDR2 sequences are SGHTA and FQGNSA. Trimming cost V 4 bases and J 3 bases, with 16 bases left between them. The CDR3 has 15 residues. Here the CDR3 reads CASSSHQGSVYEQYF. As DNA, the CDR3 is TGTGCCAGCAGCTCCCATCAGGGAAGCGTCTACGAGCAGTACTTC.

The chain carries TRBV7-8 and TRBJ2-7; D remains unclear. This CDR3 has 11 amino acids. Germline values: CDR1 SGHVS, CDR2 FQNEAQ. Trimming removed 5 bases at V and 3 bases at J, with 5 bases between. The CDR3 bases are TGTGCCAGCAGCACAGACTACGAGCAGTACTTC. This sequence encodes CASSTDYEQYF.